The 18 T cell receptor beta chains below come from one sample, sequenced in a study of identical twins. TCRdb used MiXCR to reprocess the 5' RACE reads, holding one entry per CDR3 protein. The top ten hold 0.8% to 1% of the sample, which has roughly 540,000 distinct CDR3 sequences, about 20% seen once. The data also belong to a second study, concerning T cells expressing NK-cell markers.

The sequencing input was CD4+ T cells sorted from blood. The receptor set was obtained from a woman between 18 and 30 years old in good health.

This clonotype was seen a handful of times. The chain uses TRBV9 and TRBJ2-7; D gene ambiguous. This CDR3 comprises 15 residues. V lost 4 bases to trimming and J lost 1 base, with 15 bases between them. Germline V CDR1 and CDR2: SGDLS, YYNGEE. The chain's CDR3 is CASSPRRSYSYEQYF. In DNA form, the CDR3 reads TGTGCCAGCAGCCCTCGACGGAGTTATTCCTACGAGCAGTACTTC.

The chain combines TRBV20-1 with TRBJ2-7; 8 bases fit TRBD2. The CDR3 totals 16 residues. The V segment lost 5 bases and the J segment 0 bases; nucleotides outside the gene matches: 12. Per germline, CDR1 DFQATT and CDR2 SNEGSKA (reference sequence). The CDR3 bases are TGCAGTGCTCTCTCACGGCGGGGGGCCAGCTCCTACGAGCAGTACTTC. Amino acid sequence: CSALSRRGASSYEQYF.

The genes are TRBV15 and TRBJ1-5; possible D gene TRBD1, 6 bases. In germline, CDR1 is LNHNV, CDR2 YYDKDF (reference sequence). The CDR3 consists of 16 residues. Trimming removed 0 bases from V and 2 bases from J, with 11 bases in between. CDR3: CATSRDLGGGNQPQHF. The CDR3 DNA is TGTGCCACCAGCAGAGATCTAGGGGGTGGCAATCAGCCCCAGCATTTT.

The chain couples TRBV6-5 to TRBJ2-5; D unclear. CDR3 length: 13 amino acids. The germline V and J ends were trimmed by 3 bases and 5 bases, with 10 bases remaining between them. Germline V CDR1 and CDR2: MNHEY, SVGAGI. The CDR3 sequence is CASSYGIRETQYF. The CDR3, as DNA: TGTGCCAGCAGTTATGGGATCCGGGAGACCCAGTACTTC.

This chain joins TRBV5-1 and TRBJ2-1; 7 nucleotides agree with TRBD2. V gave up 0 bases and J gave up 0 bases; unmatched junction bases: 3. From germline, CDR1 is SGHRS and CDR2 YFSETQ. The CDR3 length is 16 residues. The CDR3 sequence is CASSLDPGGSYNEQFF. The CDR3, as DNA: TGCGCCAGCAGCTTGGATCCGGGGGGCTCCTACAATGAGCAGTTCTTC. Using reference TRBV5-1 and TRBJ2-1 for the parts outside the CDR3, the full variable domain is KAGVTQTPRYLIKTRGQQVTLSCSPISGHRSVSWYQQTPGQGLQFLFEYFSETQRNKGNFPGRFSGRQFSNSRSEMNVSTLELGDSALYLCASSLDPGGSYNEQFFGPGTRLTVL.

The chain combines TRBV27 with TRBJ1-5; D may be TRBD1 (5 bases). The ends were cut back, 3 bases at V and 0 bases at J, with 12 bases in the middle. Per the germline V gene, CDR1 is MNHEY and CDR2 is SMNVEV (reference sequence). The CDR3 is made up of 16 amino acids. The CDR3 coding sequence is TGTGCCAGCAGTTTGGAGGGGATTTATAGCAATCAGCCCCAGCATTTT. Its translation is CASSLEGIYSNQPQHF.

This clonotype has just a few counts. V usage is TRBV5-1 and J usage is TRBJ1-1; D is ambiguous. V lost 2 bases to trimming and J lost 0 bases, with 11 bases between them. The CDR3 is 15 amino acids. Germline lookup yields CDR1 SGHRS and CDR2 YFSETQ. As DNA, the CDR3 is TGCGCCAGCAGCTTTGCCCAGGTCCTGAACACTGAAGCTTTCTTT. Its translation: CASSFAQVLNTEAFF.

The gene calls are TRBV20-1 and TRBJ2-7; 13 bases are a match to TRBD2. V lost 4 bases, J lost 4 bases, and 19 bases stayed unmatched. The CDR3 spans 19 residues. Germline CDR1 DFQATT, CDR2 SNEGSKA (reference sequence). The CDR3 here is CSAMVGTSGGAGGWYEQYF. In DNA form, the CDR3 reads TGCAGTGCTATGGTTGGAACTAGCGGGGGGGCCGGAGGCTGGTACGAGCAGTACTTC.

This clonotype was counted ten times or more. The rearrangement links TRBV15 to TRBJ2-7; D remains ambiguous. The CDR3 is 15 residues long. V lost 1 base and J lost 1, with 11 bases in between. Germline CDR1 LNHNV, CDR2 YYDKDF (reference sequence). CDR3 sequence (DNA): TGTGCCACCAGCAGAGGTACAGACCGTTCCTACGAGCAGTACTTC. It specifies CATSRGTDRSYEQYF.

The V and J genes are TRBV12-3 or TRBV12-4 and TRBJ2-2, with 9 bases lining up with TRBD1. Trimming removed 7 bases from V and 2 bases from J; junction bases left unmatched: 11. The length of the CDR3 is 17 residues. CDR3 coding DNA: TGTGCCAGCAAGACATACAGGGGGCGTTTCAACACCGGGGAGCTGTTTTTT. This codes for CASKTYRGRFNTGELFF.

To note about this clonotype: A much larger clone differs from this one at a single base, so this may be a read error. The rearrangement joins TRBV11-2 to TRBJ2-7; D assignment may be TRBD1 or TRBD2 (5 bases each). The germline CDR1 and CDR2 sequences are SGHAT and FQNNGV. The CDR3 is 15 residues long. The V end was cut by 5 bases, the J end by 4 bases, with 18 bases between. CDR3 in amino acids: CASSGDPGSFYEQYF. In DNA form, the CDR3 reads TGTGCCAGCAGCGGGGACCCGGGATCATTTTACGAGCAGTACTTC.

The V and J genes are TRBV4-3 and TRBJ2-7; 10 positions agree with TRBD2. The junction had 7 bases not matched to a gene; V was cut back by 1 base and J by 7 bases. The CDR3 length is 15 residues. CDR1 is LGHNA, CDR2 YSLEER, per germline. Here the CDR3 DNA reads TGCGCCAGCAGCCAAGTGTCTAGCGGGAGAAGAGAGCAGTACTTC. This sequence encodes CASSQVSSGRREQYF.

The chain is built from TRBV12-3 or TRBV12-4 and TRBJ2-7; a possible D gene is TRBD1 (5 bases). The CDR3 is 15 amino acids. Trimming removed 2 bases at V and 7 bases at J, with 18 bases between. CDR3: CASSLRQKRLPEQYF. The CDR3 DNA sequence: TGTGCCAGCAGTTTAAGACAGAAAAGACTCCCGGAGCAGTACTTC.

This clonotype has a handful of counts. V usage is TRBV10-2 and J usage is TRBJ1-1; no definite D call. The CDR3 sequence is 17 residues long. Trimming shortened V by 1 base and J by 10 bases, and 25 bases separated the two germline ends. Per the germline V gene, CDR1 is WSHSY and CDR2 is SAAADI. CDR3 region: CASSELAGYPQKSRAFF. The CDR3 DNA follows: TGCGCCAGCAGTGAGTTGGCAGGATACCCCCAGAAATCTCGAGCTTTCTTT.

This clonotype has only a few counts. This chain uses TRBV5-1 with TRBJ1-1; TRBD1 matches at 7 bases. From germline, CDR1 is SGHRS and CDR2 YFSETQ. V was clipped by 0 bases and J by 11 bases; unmatched bases: 7. CDR3 length equals 13 residues. This CDR3 reads CASSLVGDREAFF. In nucleotides, the CDR3 is TGCGCCAGCAGCTTGGTGGGCGACAGGGAGGCTTTCTTT.

This chain joins TRBV20-1 and TRBJ2-2; 7 positions match TRBD2. The CDR3 consists of 14 residues. The V gene end was trimmed by 5 bases and the J gene end by 3 bases; junction bases not matched to a gene: 6. Germline values: CDR1 DFQATT, CDR2 SNEGSKA (reference sequence). Here the CDR3 DNA reads TGCAGTGCTCGGCCTAGCGGTTACACCGGGGAGCTGTTTTTT. The encoded protein is CSARPSGYTGELFF.

This clonotype was counted at least ten times. The genes are TRBV29-1 and TRBJ1-2; tentative D call: TRBD1 (6 bases). Trimming left V 4 bases short and J 7 bases short, with 13 bases between. Germline V gene sequence: CDR1 SQVTM, CDR2 ANQGSEA. The CDR3 totals 12 residues. The DNA of the CDR3 is TGCAGCGTTGGAGGGGGTATGGGTGGCTACACCTTC. Translating gives CSVGGGMGGYTF.

This clonotype showed up just once. The rearrangement links TRBV12-3 or TRBV12-4 to TRBJ2-2; D is uncertain. The V gene lost 1 base and the J gene lost 1 base, with 7 bases spanning the gap. The CDR3 consists of 15 residues. CDR3 sequence: CASSLVRQNTGELFF. CDR3 sequence (DNA): TGTGCCAGCAGTTTAGTAAGACAGAACACCGGGGAGCTGTTTTTT.